Included here is one T cell receptor (beta chain) sequence, with context. Its antigen is as yet unknown. Regarding the study as a whole: Tumor Treg TCRs overlapped most with tumor naive CD4+ cells. Tumor memory CD4+ T cell TCR gene usage was found to cluster with blood and lymph node memory CD4+ cells and with lymph node naive CD4+ cells.

From germline, CDR1 is MNHEY and CDR2 SMNVEV (reference sequence). This CDR3 spans 14 amino acids. V was pared by 5 bases and J by 0 bases, with 10 bases between. After constant-region reverse-primer amplification, full-length variable regions underwent semi-nested PCR with Nested Universal Primer A. One entry per CDR3 protein results from TCRdb running MiXCR on the 5' RACE reads. This table holds just under 65,000 distinct CDR3 sequences, 20% to 25% found once. The gene calls are TRBV27 and TRBJ2-5; D not resolved. The clonotype was recovered from a female donor with breast cancer. The sample comprised memory CD4+ T cells sorted from a lymph node. The subset: memory CD4+ T cells, CD4+CD45RO+CD25-. In DNA, the CDR3 is TGTGCCAGCAGTCTTAACTTCAACCAAGAGACCCAGTACTTC. This encodes CASSLNFNQETQYF.